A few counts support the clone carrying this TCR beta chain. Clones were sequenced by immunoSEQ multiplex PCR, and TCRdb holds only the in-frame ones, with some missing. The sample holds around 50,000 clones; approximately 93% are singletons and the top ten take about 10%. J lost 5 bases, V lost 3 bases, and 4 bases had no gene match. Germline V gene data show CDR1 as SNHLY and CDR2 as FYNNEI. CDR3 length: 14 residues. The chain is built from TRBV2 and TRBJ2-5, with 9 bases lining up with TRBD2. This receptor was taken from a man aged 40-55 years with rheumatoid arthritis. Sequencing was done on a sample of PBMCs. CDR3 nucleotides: TGTGCCAGCAGTGAGCGGGGGGGCCGGGAGACCCAGTACTTC. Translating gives CASSERGGRETQYF. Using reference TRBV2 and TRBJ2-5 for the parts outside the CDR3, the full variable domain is EPEVTQTPSHQVTQMGQEVILRCVPISNHLYFYWYRQILGQKVEFLVSFYNNEISEKSEIFDDQFSVERPDGSNFTLKIRSTKLEDSAMYFCASSERGGRETQYFGPGTRLLVL.